The 25 T cell receptor beta chains reported below all come from one sample, sequenced in a study of blood T cell repertoires in COVID-19. Method: immunoSEQ multiplex PCR; TCRdb's copy keeps in-frame clones and lacks some. The sample contains about 56,000 clones, more than 70% of which appear only once. Material: peripheral blood. These receptors originate from a human donor in a cohort sampled during active COVID-19.

In its sample, this clone was seen a few times. The CDR3 sequence is CASSVSGNTEAFF. DNA for the CDR3: TGTGCCAGCAGCGTATCGGGGAACACTGAAGCTTTCTTT. This chain links TRBV9 with TRBJ1-1, with no clear D. The CDR3 spans 13 residues. V lost 1 base and J 1 base, leaving 5 bases between the germline ends. Germline CDR1 is SGDLS and CDR2 is YYNGEE.

The chain carries TRBV24-1 and TRBJ1-5, with a weak D call TRBD1 (6 bases). The CDR3 sequence is 13 residues long. In germline, CDR1 is KGHDR, CDR2 SFDVKD. Trimming removed 5 bases from V and 5 bases from J, with 9 bases in between. The CDR3 coding sequence is TGTGCCACCAGTGCCAGGGGTGATCAGCCCCAGCATTTT. It codes for CATSARGDQPQHF.

This clone was recorded once. The genes are TRBV3-1 (or the pseudogene TRBV3-2) and TRBJ2-1, with TRBD2 matching 11 bases. With V trimmed by 3 bases and J by 7 bases, 8 bases remained unmatched. The CDR3 contains 16 residues. From germline, CDR1 is LGHDT and CDR2 YNNKEL (reference sequence). CDR3: CASSHPGLAGFNEQFF. Here the CDR3 DNA reads TGTGCCAGCAGCCACCCCGGACTAGCGGGTTTTAATGAGCAGTTCTTC.

The chain is built from TRBV18 and TRBJ1-5; D is perhaps TRBD1 (6 bases). The CDR3 sequence is 14 residues long. V was shortened by 3 bases and J by 7 bases, with 13 bases between the two germline ends. Germline V gene sequence: CDR1 KGHSH, CDR2 LQKENI. CDR3 sequence reads: CASSPGQIQQPQHF. The CDR3 DNA follows: TGTGCCAGCTCACCCGGACAGATTCAGCAGCCCCAGCATTTT.

The chain is built from TRBV5-1 and TRBJ2-5; D possibly corresponds to TRBD2 (6 bases). CDR1 SGHRS and CDR2 YFSETQ come from the germline V gene. The CDR3 covers 13 residues. The germline V and J ends were trimmed by 4 bases and 5 bases, with 12 bases remaining between them. In nucleotides, the CDR3 is TGCGCCAGCAGCACCACTAGCCGGGAGACCCAGTACTTC. Translation gives CASSTTSRETQYF.

A single count supports this clone. The chain recombines TRBV6-5 with TRBJ1-2; 7 bases fit TRBD1. Per germline, CDR1 MNHEY and CDR2 SVGAGI. The CDR3 totals 15 residues. The trim removed 6 bases at V and 6 bases at J, leaving 13 bases unmatched. CDR3 sequence: CASRRDRLIRDGYTF. The DNA for the CDR3 is TGTGCCAGCAGAAGGGACAGACTGATTCGTGATGGCTACACCTTC.

The chain links TRBV2 to TRBJ2-1; 7 nucleotides align to TRBD1. The CDR3 covers 13 residues. V was clipped by 4 bases and J by 6 bases; unmatched bases: 3. The germline V gene encodes CDR1 SNHLY and CDR2 FYNNEI. Here the CDR3 DNA reads TGTGCCAGCAGTGGGGACAGCCCCAATGAGCAGTTCTTC. It translates to CASSGDSPNEQFF.

The V call is TRBV9, the J call TRBJ2-5; 10 bases agree with TRBD2. This CDR3 spans 15 amino acids. Per germline, CDR1 SGDLS and CDR2 YYNGEE. Germline trimming cut 0 bases from V and 5 bases from J; bases unmatched to any gene: 4. The CDR3 here is CASSVVAGGGETQYF. The CDR3 nucleotides are TGTGCCAGCAGCGTAGTAGCGGGGGGCGGGGAGACCCAGTACTTC.

This sequence joins TRBV25-1 and TRBJ1-2, with D uncertain. This CDR3 spans 12 amino acids. Germline V gene data show CDR1 as MGHDK and CDR2 as SYGVNS. Trimming removed 3 bases from V and 5 bases from J, with 7 bases in between. CDR3 residues: CASSEPRYGYTF. CDR3 nucleotides: TGTGCCAGCAGTGAGCCCCGGTATGGCTACACCTTC.

The chain couples TRBV2 to TRBJ2-5, with a possible D match to TRBD2 (6 bases). Germline CDR1 and CDR2: SNHLY and FYNNEI. Trimming pared 7 bases from V and 4 bases from J, leaving 22 bases between. The CDR3 has 16 residues. The CDR3 sequence: CASTRRDSILAETQYF. CDR3 coding DNA: TGTGCCAGCACCAGAAGGGACTCCATCCTCGCAGAGACCCAGTACTTC.

The genes are TRBV23-1 and TRBJ1-1; 7 nucleotides agree with TRBD1. TRBV23-1 is flagged as an ORF with uncertain function. The CDR3 is 16 residues long. J was trimmed by 8 bases and V by 5 bases; bases with no gene match: 17. As DNA, the CDR3 is TGCGCCAGCAGTAGGTGGGGACAGCTAAAAATCAGGGAAGCTTTCTTT. Protein: CASSRWGQLKIREAFF.

The chain recombines TRBV11-2 with TRBJ1-1; 7 bases are a match to TRBD1. V lost 2 bases and J lost 5; bases outside the gene matches: 11. CDR1 is SGHAT, CDR2 FQNNGV, per germline. The CDR3 covers 16 residues. The CDR3 DNA reads as TGTGCCAGCAGCTTACAGGTGAGGGACAGTGGGACTGAAGCTTTCTTT. Translating it yields CASSLQVRDSGTEAFF.

This chain connects TRBV30 to TRBJ2-7; TRBD1 matches 7 bases. CDR1 and CDR2 from the germline V gene are GTSNPN and SVGIG (reference sequence). CDR3 length equals 12 residues. Trimming took 5 bases from V and 7 from J; bases not matched to a gene: 8. CDR3 sequence reads: CAWAQGVGEQYF. The CDR3 DNA is TGTGCCTGGGCTCAGGGGGTGGGAGAGCAGTACTTC.

This clone has only a few counts. The chain joins TRBV18 to TRBJ1-2, with D possibly being TRBD1 (6 bases). The CDR3 consists of 15 residues. Per germline, CDR1 KGHSH and CDR2 LQKENI. The V and J ends lost 2 bases and 1 base respectively, with 11 bases between them. CDR3 coding DNA: TGTGCCAGCTCACCAGACAGGCTAATTAACTATGGCTACACCTTC. It is translated as CASSPDRLINYGYTF.

This chain joins TRBV6-5 and TRBJ2-7; 8 positions agree with TRBD2. The germline V gene has CDR1 MNHEY and CDR2 SVGAGI. The length of the CDR3 is 15 residues. V was pared by 7 bases and J by 4 bases, with 12 bases of the junction left unmatched. This chain's CDR3 is CASTQSAGAGYEQYF. CDR3 DNA: TGTGCCAGCACGCAATCAGCGGGGGCCGGGTACGAGCAGTACTTC.

This clone was recorded once. The V gene is TRBV7-9, the J gene TRBJ2-7, with 11 positions matching TRBD2. Trimming took 0 bases from V and 4 from J; bases not matched to a gene: 5. CDR3 length equals 16 residues. Germline CDR1 and CDR2: SEHNR and FQNEAQ (reference sequence). In DNA form, the CDR3 reads TGTGCCAGCAGCTTAGCGGCTAGCGGGGGGAAGTACGAGCAGTACTTC. This translates into CASSLAASGGKYEQYF. Full variable domain (remainder filled in from reference TRBV7-9 and TRBJ2-7): DTGVSQNPRHKITKRGQNVTFRCDPISEHNRLYWYRQTLGQGPEFLTYFQNEAQLEKSRLLSDRFSAERPKGSFSTLEIQRTEQGDSAMYLCASSLAASGGKYEQYFGPGTRLTVT.

The V and J genes are TRBV4-3 and TRBJ2-1; D not certain. V was shortened by 0 bases and J by 2 bases, with 8 bases between the two germline ends. Germline CDR1 reads LGHNA; CDR2 reads YSLEER. This CDR3 is 15 amino acids long. The CDR3 here is CASSQELTPYNEQFF. The DNA of the CDR3 is TGCGCCAGCAGCCAAGAGTTGACACCCTACAATGAGCAGTTCTTC.

CDR3 in amino acids: CASSRPGDSRPLFF. In DNA, the CDR3 is TGTGCCAGCAGCAGGCCGGGCGACAGCCGACCTCTGTTTTTT. This chain joins TRBV7-9 and TRBJ1-4, with a tentative D call TRBD1 (5 bases). Germline-derived CDR1 and CDR2 are SEHNR and FQNEAQ (reference sequence). Trimming shortened V by 5 bases and J by 14 bases, and 21 bases separated the two germline ends. The CDR3 covers 14 residues.

CDR3 DNA: TGTGCCAGCAGCTTTGAGATCGGGGACAGGGTCACAGATACGCAGTATTTT. As protein: CASSFEIGDRVTDTQYF. The chain joins TRBV7-2 to TRBJ2-3, with 9 bases fitting TRBD1. The V segment lost 3 bases and the J segment 2 bases; nucleotides outside the gene matches: 9. This CDR3 has 17 amino acids. The germline V gene encodes CDR1 SGHTA and CDR2 FQGNSA. Full variable domain (missing parts from reference TRBV7-2 and TRBJ2-3): GAGVSQSPSNKVTEKGKDVELRCDPISGHTALYWYRQSLGQGLEFLIYFQGNSAPDKSGLPSDRFSAERTGGSVSTLTIQRTQQEDSAVYLCASSFEIGDRVTDTQYFGPGTRLTVL.

The gene calls are TRBV19 and TRBJ1-2, with 7 bases that match TRBD1. V lost 6 bases to trimming and J lost 1 base; unmatched junction nucleotides: 5. The CDR3 contains 14 residues. Germline-derived CDR1 and CDR2 are LNHDA and SQIVND (reference sequence). The DNA for the CDR3 is TGTGCCAGTAGGCCGGGACAGTTTAACTATGGCTACACCTTC. This codes for CASRPGQFNYGYTF.

The chain employs TRBV19 and TRBJ2-3; D is possibly TRBD1 (6 bases). Germline V gives CDR1 LNHDA, CDR2 SQIVND (reference sequence). The CDR3 runs to 17 residues. Trimming stripped 7 bases from V and 2 bases from J, with 22 bases between. CDR3 loop: CASTKAWGRGYTDTQYF. The CDR3 bases are TGTGCCAGTACCAAAGCCTGGGGCAGGGGATACACAGATACGCAGTATTTT.

The rearrangement links TRBV28 to TRBJ2-5, with 13 bases aligning to TRBD2. The CDR3 runs to 16 residues. Unmatched junction bases numbered 6, after V lost 2 bases and J lost 6 bases. Germline CDR1 MDHEN, CDR2 SYDVKM. The CDR3 sequence is CASSLSTSGGVKTQYF. CDR3 nucleotide sequence: TGTGCCAGCAGTTTAAGTACTAGCGGGGGGGTAAAGACCCAGTACTTC.

The chain uses TRBV25-1 and TRBJ1-5; 7 positions match TRBD1. The J segment lost 0 bases and the V segment lost 7 bases, leaving 15 bases of the junction unmatched. The CDR3 is 18 amino acids. CDR1 and CDR2 from the germline V gene are MGHDK and SYGVNS. CDR3 amino acids: CASTSQGDRPPSNQPQHF. DNA for the CDR3: TGTGCCAGCACCTCTCAGGGGGACCGACCCCCTAGCAATCAGCCCCAGCATTTT.

This chain uses TRBV5-6 with TRBJ2-2; 7 positions match TRBD2. The CDR3 is 19 residues long. The germline CDR1 and CDR2 sequences are SGHDT and YYEEEE. The trim removed 2 bases at V and 0 bases at J, leaving 13 bases unmatched. The DNA for the CDR3 is TGTGCCAGCAGCTTAAGCGGGGCCTTCGGTGCGACGAACACCGGGGAGCTGTTTTTT. Protein product: CASSLSGAFGATNTGELFF. Full variable domain (rest looked up from reference TRBV5-6 and TRBJ2-2): DAGVTQSPTHLIKTRGQQVTLRCSPKSGHDTVSWYQQALGQGPQFIFQYYEEEERQRGNFPDRFSGHQFPNYSSELNVNALLLGDSALYLCASSLSGAFGATNTGELFFGEGSRLTVL.

The chain employs TRBV7-2 and TRBJ2-5; TRBD2 agrees at 10 bases. The CDR3 sequence is 16 residues long. With V trimmed by 5 bases and J by 4 bases, 10 bases remained unmatched. The germline CDR1 and CDR2 sequences are SGHTA and FQGNSA. The CDR3 sequence: CASSGPAGGLLETQYF. In nucleotides, the CDR3 is TGTGCCAGCAGCGGCCCAGCGGGGGGGCTTTTAGAGACCCAGTACTTC.